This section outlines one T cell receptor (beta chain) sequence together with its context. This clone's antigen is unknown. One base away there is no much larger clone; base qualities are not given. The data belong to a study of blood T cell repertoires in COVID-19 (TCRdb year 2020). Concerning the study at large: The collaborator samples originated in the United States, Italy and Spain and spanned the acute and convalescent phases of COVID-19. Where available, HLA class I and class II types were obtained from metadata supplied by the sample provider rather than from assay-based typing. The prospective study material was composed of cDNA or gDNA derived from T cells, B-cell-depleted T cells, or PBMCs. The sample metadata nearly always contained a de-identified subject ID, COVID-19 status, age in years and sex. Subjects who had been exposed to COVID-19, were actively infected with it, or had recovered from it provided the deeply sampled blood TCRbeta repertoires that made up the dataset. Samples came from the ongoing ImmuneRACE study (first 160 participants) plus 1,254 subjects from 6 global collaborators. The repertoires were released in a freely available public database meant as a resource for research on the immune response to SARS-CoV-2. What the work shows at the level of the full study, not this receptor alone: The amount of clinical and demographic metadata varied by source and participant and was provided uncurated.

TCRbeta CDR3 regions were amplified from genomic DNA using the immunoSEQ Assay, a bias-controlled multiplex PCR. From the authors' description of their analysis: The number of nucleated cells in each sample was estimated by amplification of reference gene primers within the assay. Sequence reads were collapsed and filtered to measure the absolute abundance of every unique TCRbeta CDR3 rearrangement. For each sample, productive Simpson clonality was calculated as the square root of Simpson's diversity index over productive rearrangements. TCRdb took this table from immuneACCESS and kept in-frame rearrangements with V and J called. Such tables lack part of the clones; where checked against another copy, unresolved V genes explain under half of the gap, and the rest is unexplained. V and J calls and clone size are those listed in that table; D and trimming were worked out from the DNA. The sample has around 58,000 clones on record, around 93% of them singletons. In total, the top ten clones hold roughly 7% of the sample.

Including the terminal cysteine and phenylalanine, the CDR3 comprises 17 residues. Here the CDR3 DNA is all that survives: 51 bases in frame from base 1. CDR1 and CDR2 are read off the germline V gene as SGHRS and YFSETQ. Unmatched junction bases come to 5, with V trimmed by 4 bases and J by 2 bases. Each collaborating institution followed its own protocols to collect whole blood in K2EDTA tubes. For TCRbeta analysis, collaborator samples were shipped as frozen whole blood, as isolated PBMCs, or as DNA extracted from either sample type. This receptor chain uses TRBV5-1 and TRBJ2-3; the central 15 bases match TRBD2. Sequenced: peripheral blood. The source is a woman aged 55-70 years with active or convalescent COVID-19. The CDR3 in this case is CASSGGLAGGITDTQYF. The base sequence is TGCGCCAGCAGCGGCGGACTAGCGGGGGGGATCACAGATACGCAGTATTTT.